Listed below are T cell receptor beta chains from one sample, sequenced in a study of shared clonotypes between healthy human individuals. Here immunoSEQ multiplex PCR was the method, and the copy in TCRdb shows in-frame clones only, minus some. The table lists 500,000 to 550,000 clones, 90% to 97% of them singletons, with around 0.066% in the top ten. Sequencing was performed on naive CD4+ T cells sorted from blood. These receptor sequences come from a woman aged 25-40 years in good health. CDR3s leave out the opening cysteine and the closing phenylalanine or tryptophan.

j_gene,v_gene,CDR3aa
TRBJ2-1,TRBV7-9,ASSLASKREGLLNEQF
TRBJ2-2,TRBV27,ASSGTLDTGELF
TRBJ1-5,TRBV28,ASSLYRQGIGQPQH
TRBJ1-2,TRBV7-9,ASSSLIGYT
TRBJ1-2,TRBV4-1,ASSQNPGQGPNYGYT
TRBJ1-2,TRBV7-9,ASSLDSRPYGYT
TRBJ1-2,TRBV4-1,ASSQGRGFEANYGYT
TRBJ2-1,TRBV5-1,ASSSWTSGGQF
TRBJ2-3,TRBV2,ASSTQAGADTQY
TRBJ2-5,TRBV5-1,ASSLDRGETQY
TRBJ1-1,TRBV19,ASSMFGIYTEAF
TRBJ2-3,TRBV28,ASPRDRGGDTQY
TRBJ2-5,TRBV28,ASTQGGEETQY
TRBJ1-1,TRBV19,ASSNRGLHTEAF
TRBJ2-4,TRBV4-2,ASSEDTGAGIQY
TRBJ2-7,TRBV27,ASSRSGTGTYEQY
TRBJ1-2,TRBV6-5,ASSRQGGENYGYT
TRBJ2-3,TRBV11-2,ATLGRERTRTDTQY
TRBJ1-1,TRBV28,ASSWPGNTEAF
TRBJ1-1,TRBV4-1,ASSPGPGTGVRTEAF
TRBJ1-1,TRBV18,ASSSRDSPNTEAF
TRBJ2-1,TRBV19,ASSPRLAGGNNEQF
TRBJ1-2,TRBV5-6,ASSRHVGGGYT
TRBJ1-2,TRBV5-4,ASSLDFEGGRGGYT
TRBJ2-7,TRBV4-2,ASSQGGQGYEQY
TRBJ1-1,TRBV7-6,ASSPGRNTEAF
TRBJ1-1,TRBV2,ASSGLGLPNTEAF
TRBJ2-5,TRBV6-6,ASSTTSGSGETQY
TRBJ2-1,TRBV19,ASSKARPPYNEQF
TRBJ1-5,TRBV30,AWSTTGDQPQH
TRBJ2-7,TRBV28,ASSISGYEQY
TRBJ2-5,TRBV5-1,ASSLAGTGGLKTQY
TRBJ2-7,TRBV19,ASSITGTREGEQY
TRBJ1-2,TRBV11-2,ASSLAGDSYGYT
TRBJ2-5,TRBV30,AWKLDIQTQY
TRBJ1-4,TRBV10-2,ASSDESRGRTNEKLF
TRBJ2-1,TRBV29-1,SGGRPGLGVDEQF
TRBJ2-7,TRBV28,ASSLGQGTRSRTYEQY
TRBJ2-7,TRBV6-5,ASIDSKTYEQY
TRBJ2-7,TRBV28,ASSSTARVSYEQY
TRBJ2-5,TRBV2,ASGGLASIQETQY
TRBJ1-5,TRBV5-5,ASSRGGSLVVEPQH
TRBJ2-4,TRBV28,ASSPAALAKNIQY
TRBJ2-1,TRBV7-9,ASSPGRDKSYNEQF
TRBJ2-7,TRBV7-2,ASSLVGGTGSYEQY
TRBJ2-7,TRBV28,ASSFAVYEQY
TRBJ2-5,TRBV18,ASSPQGAETQY
TRBJ1-5,TRBV9,ASSADGQQPQH
TRBJ1-5,TRBV28,ASSYRDHSNQPQH